This T cell receptor beta chain emerged from a study of blood T cell repertoires in COVID-19. Germline V CDR1 and CDR2: SGHVS, FQNEAQ. This CDR3 has 16 residues. With V trimmed by 6 bases and J by 3 bases, 11 bases remained unmatched. TCRdb's copy holds only in-frame clones and misses some; the assay was immunoSEQ multiplex PCR. The sample has about 40,000 clones; 88% are singletons. The source is a woman in her seventies with acute or convalescent COVID-19. The chain combines TRBV7-8 with TRBJ2-5; 9 bases are shared with TRBD1. Source material: peripheral blood. DNA of the CDR3: TGTGCCAGCAGTGAAGGAGGTCGGACAGGGGAAGAGACCCAGTACTTC. This translates into CASSEGGRTGEETQYF.